This is a list of T cell receptor beta chains from one sample in a study of blood T cell repertoires in COVID-19. Profiling relied on immunoSEQ multiplex PCR, and the TCRdb table lists in-frame clones only, not all of them. The sample lists 250,000 to 300,000 clones; about 88% were seen once. Sequencing used PBMCs or T cells enriched from blood (not recorded which). The source of these receptors is a woman in her sixties in a cohort exposed to, infected with or recovered from COVID-19 (not recorded which). CDR3s include the opening cysteine and the closing phenylalanine or tryptophan. Fields, in order: D gene, CDR3 length, J gene, clone size, V gene, CDR3 protein, CDR3 DNA. A D gene is named only where the DNA matches it firmly. Part of the rows lack a size; the others show once, few, many or a class for expanded clones.

TRBD2 | 15 | TRBJ2-1 | NA | TRBV27 | CASSSRGSSYNEQFF | TGTGCCAGCAGTTCGCGGGGGAGCTCCTACAATGAGCAGTTCTTC
NA | 13 | TRBJ1-2 | NA | TRBV5-8 | CACIRGTNYGYTF | TGTGCCTGTATTAGGGGGACGAACTATGGCTACACCTTC
TRBD1 | 16 | TRBJ2-1 | NA | TRBV7-3 | CASSVQGQGAGYEQFF | TGTGCCAGCAGCGTCCAGGGACAGGGGGCAGGGTATGAGCAGTTCTTC
NA | 16 | TRBJ1-5 | NA | TRBV19 | CASRGRRRGGDQPQHF | TGTGCCAGCCGAGGGAGGCGAAGGGGTGGCGATCAGCCCCAGCATTTT
NA | 14 | TRBJ2-3 | NA | TRBV19 | CASSKASAPDTQYF | TGTGCCAGTAGTAAGGCTAGCGCGCCAGATACGCAGTATTTT
TRBD2 | 16 | TRBJ2-3 | NA | TRBV19 | CATADRLAGPTDTQYF | TGTGCCACCGCCGACCGACTAGCGGGCCCCACAGATACGCAGTATTTT
TRBD1 | 16 | TRBJ1-1 | NA | TRBV6-5 | CASSYLPGRGLTEAFF | TGTGCCAGCAGTTACCTCCCCGGCAGGGGGCTCACTGAAGCTTTCTTT
NA | 16 | TRBJ2-2 | NA | TRBV10-3 | CAISAGQILIPGELFF | TGTGCCATCAGTGCCGGACAGATCTTAATCCCCGGGGAGCTGTTTTTT
NA | 16 | TRBJ2-3 | NA | TRBV30 | CAWNSRGGQSTDTQYF | TGTGCCTGGAACAGCCGGGGGGGACAGAGCACAGATACGCAGTATTTT
TRBD2 | 14 | TRBJ2-7 | NA | TRBV7-9 | CASSYSGSGYEQYF | TGTGCCAGCAGTTATAGCGGGAGTGGCTACGAGCAGTACTTC
NA | 13 | TRBJ1-3 | NA | TRBV6-5 | CASMGLLGNTIYF | TGTGCCAGCATGGGACTGCTAGGAAACACCATATATTTT
NA | 12 | TRBJ1-5 | NA | TRBV20-1 | CSASGPDQPQHF | TGCAGTGCTAGTGGCCCGGATCAGCCCCAGCATTTT
TRBD1 | 18 | TRBJ2-2 | NA | TRBV3-1/TRBV3-2 | CASSQDHRTGAGTGELFF | TGTGCCAGCAGCCAAGATCATCGGACAGGGGCGGGCACCGGGGAGCTGTTTTTT
NA | 13 | TRBJ2-1 | NA | TRBV27 | CASKAGVYNEQFF | TGTGCCAGCAAGGCAGGGGTGTACAATGAGCAGTTCTTC
TRBD1 | 15 | TRBJ1-6 | once | TRBV2 | CASSFPGQGNSPLHF | TGTGCCAGCAGTTTCCCGGGACAGGGGAATTCACCCCTCCACTTT
NA | 13 | TRBJ1-1 | NA | TRBV7-2 | CASSLTRVTEAFF | TGTGCCAGCAGCTTGACCCGGGTGACTGAAGCTTTCTTT
NA | 12 | TRBJ2-7 | NA | TRBV28 | CASSLTAYEQYF | TGTGCCAGCAGTTTAACAGCCTACGAGCAGTACTTC
TRBD2 | 15 | TRBJ2-2 | NA | TRBV11-1 | CASSLGLANTGELFF | TGTGCCAGCAGCTTGGGACTAGCGAACACCGGGGAGCTGTTTTTT
TRBD2 | 16 | TRBJ2-4 | NA | TRBV6-2/TRBV6-3 | CASSYEGGEVKNIQYF | TGTGCCAGCAGTTACGAGGGAGGGGAGGTCAAAAACATTCAGTACTTC
TRBD1 | 14 | TRBJ1-2 | NA | TRBV3-1/TRBV3-2 | CASSRDRGIYGYTF | TGTGCCAGCAGCCGGGACAGGGGTATTTATGGCTACACCTTC
TRBD1 | 17 | TRBJ2-4 | NA | TRBV27 | CASSRRQGSLAKNIQYF | TGTGCCAGCAGTCGTCGACAGGGGAGCTTAGCCAAAAACATTCAGTACTTC
NA | 16 | TRBJ1-2 | once | TRBV28 | CASSLFFPAGDYGYTF | TGTGCCAGCAGTCTATTCTTCCCGGCAGGGGACTATGGCTACACCTTC
TRBD2 | 13 | TRBJ2-1 | medium-sized | TRBV6-4 | CASSGTSDNEQFF | TGTGCCAGCAGTGGGACTAGCGACAATGAGCAGTTCTTC
NA | 14 | TRBJ2-3 | NA | TRBV7-9 | CASSSQLVADTQYF | TGTGCCAGCAGCTCTCAACTAGTGGCAGATACGCAGTATTTT
TRBD2 | 15 | TRBJ2-7 | NA | TRBV7-3 | CASSLTLAGASEQYF | TGTGCCAGCAGCTTAACGCTAGCGGGAGCGTCAGAGCAGTACTTC
NA | 12 | TRBJ2-1 | NA | TRBV12-3/TRBV12-4 | CASGSPYNEQFF | TGTGCGAGCGGTAGCCCCTACAATGAGCAGTTCTTC
TRBD1 | 14 | TRBJ1-2 | NA | TRBV5-6 | CASSFRQGLYGYTF | TGTGCCAGCAGCTTCCGACAGGGGCTCTATGGCTACACCTTC
NA | 12 | TRBJ2-1 | NA | TRBV6-5 | CASSYSGSEQFF | TGTGCCAGCAGTTACTCGGGGAGTGAGCAGTTCTTC
NA | 13 | TRBJ1-5 | NA | TRBV9 | CASSVGENQPQHF | TGTGCCAGCAGCGTAGGAGAAAATCAGCCCCAGCATTTT
TRBD1 | 17 | TRBJ2-3 | NA | TRBV19 | CASSIFGTGGPEDTQYF | TGTGCCAGTAGTATTTTCGGGACAGGGGGCCCCGAAGATACGCAGTATTTT
TRBD2 | 14 | TRBJ2-1 | NA | TRBV6-4 | CASSWAGGGNEQFF | TGTGCCAGCAGTTGGGCGGGAGGAGGCAATGAGCAGTTCTTC
TRBD1 | 14 | TRBJ1-2 | NA | TRBV3-1/TRBV3-2 | CASSRQGIFNGYTF | TGTGCCAGCAGCAGACAGGGGATTTTTAATGGCTACACCTTC
NA | 13 | TRBJ2-1 | NA | TRBV9 | CASSGSAGNEQFF | TGTGCCAGCAGCGGATCAGCGGGCAATGAGCAGTTCTTC
TRBD2 | 14 | TRBJ2-7 | once | TRBV29-1 | CSVAASGSTYEQYF | TGCAGCGTTGCTGCTAGCGGGAGCACCTACGAGCAGTACTTC
NA | 16 | TRBJ1-6 | few | TRBV11-2 | CASSLDQGRVQSPLHF | TGTGCCAGCAGCTTAGATCAAGGGAGGGTCCAGTCACCCCTCCACTTT
TRBD2 | 16 | TRBJ2-1 | NA | TRBV6-1 | CASSETSGSSYNEQFF | TGTGCCAGCAGTGAGACTAGCGGGAGCTCCTACAATGAGCAGTTCTTC
NA | 13 | TRBJ1-2 | once | TRBV28 | CASSLSVNYGYTF | TGTGCCAGCAGTTTATCAGTCAACTATGGCTACACCTTC
TRBD2 | 14 | TRBJ2-7 | once | TRBV9 | CAHDTAGAPYEQYF | TGTGCCCACGATACTGCGGGAGCACCCTACGAGCAGTACTTC
NA | 14 | TRBJ2-7 | NA | TRBV18 | CASSSRQSSYEQYF | TGTGCCAGCTCATCTCGACAGAGCTCCTACGAGCAGTACTTC
TRBD2 | 16 | TRBJ2-7 | NA | TRBV10-2 | CASSESRTSGRYEQYF | TGCGCCAGCAGTGAGTCCCGGACTAGCGGGAGATACGAGCAGTACTTC
TRBD1 | 15 | TRBJ2-2 | once | TRBV5-4 | CASSFGQGGTGELFF | TGTGCCAGCAGCTTCGGACAGGGGGGGACCGGGGAGCTGTTTTTT
NA | 12 | TRBJ2-7 | NA | TRBV29-1 | CSVRGKSYEQYF | TGCAGCGTTCGAGGGAAATCCTACGAGCAGTACTTC
NA | 15 | TRBJ2-7 | NA | TRBV5-1 | CASKLGQGGSYEQYF | TGCGCCAGCAAGCTCGGCCAGGGGGGATCCTACGAGCAGTACTTC
TRBD2 | 14 | TRBJ2-1 | NA | TRBV13 | CASSKGRLAGEQFF | TGTGCCAGCAGCAAAGGCCGACTAGCCGGTGAGCAGTTCTTC